Shown below are 8 T cell receptor beta chains from a single sample sequenced in a study of CD8 T cells in Susac syndrome (dated by TCRdb to between 2019 and 2020). The library was obtained by the immunoSEQ multiplex PCR assay. RNA was extracted using the RNeasy kit, and about 0.45 to 1 ug of the RNA was reverse transcribed with random hexamers. In-frame beta chains were kept once TCRdb had trimmed the public reads at Q25 with fastp and called clones with MiXCR. Every distinct CDR3 protein forms one entry, paired with its most common genes and DNA. The sample yields 250,000 to 300,000 distinct CDR3 sequences; approximately 89% were counted once. Of the sample, roughly 0.2% is held by the ten largest clones. Sequencing was done on a sample of CD8+ T cells from PBMCs. These receptors were obtained from a human donor with multiple sclerosis.

This chain connects TRBV20-1 to TRBJ2-2, with 7 bases matching TRBD1. Trimming removed 2 bases from V and 4 bases from J; junction bases left unmatched: 7. Germline CDR1 reads DFQATT; CDR2 reads SNEGSKA (reference sequence). The CDR3 totals 15 residues. The CDR3 region has the DNA TGCAGTGCTAGACCGAGGGACAGAATCACCGGGGAGCTGTTTTTT. Its protein product is CSARPRDRITGELFF.

The V and J genes are TRBV4-3 and TRBJ2-6; TRBD2 agrees at 9 bases. Germline-derived CDR1 and CDR2 are LGHNA and YSLEER. CDR3 length: 18 residues. With V trimmed by 3 bases and J by 1 base, 7 bases remained unmatched. CDR3 residues: CASSQSDSGRSGANVLTF. The CDR3 nucleotides read TGCGCCAGCAGCCAGTCCGATAGCGGGAGATCTGGGGCCAACGTCCTGACTTTC.

This sequence joins TRBV6-2 or TRBV6-3 and TRBJ2-7; the match to TRBD2 covers 9 bases. The CDR3 loop spans 16 amino acids. Germline CDR1 is MNHEY and CDR2 is SVGEGT. With V trimmed by 6 bases and J by 0 bases, 9 bases remained unmatched. The DNA for the CDR3 is TGTGCCAGCAGCCCGGGAATTAGCGGGAGCTCCTACGAGCAGTACTTC. Amino acid sequence: CASSPGISGSSYEQYF.

The sample holds a few counts of this clonotype. The genes are TRBV2 and TRBJ2-1, with TRBD2 matching 9 bases. Germline V lookup: CDR1 SNHLY, CDR2 FYNNEI. CDR3 length: 14 amino acids. V gave up 7 bases and J gave up 4 bases; unmatched junction bases: 5. The CDR3 bases are TGTGCCAGCACCCCTAGCGGGACATACAATGAGCAGTTCTTC. Encoded protein: CASTPSGTYNEQFF.

This chain connects TRBV7-9 to TRBJ2-7, with TRBD1 as a possible D gene (6 bases). The V gene lost 1 base and the J gene lost 7 bases, with 11 bases spanning the gap. The CDR3 length is 13 residues. CDR1 is SEHNR and CDR2 is FQNEAQ in the germline V gene (reference sequence). The CDR3 loop reads CASSLGLGAEQYF. The CDR3 region has the DNA TGTGCCAGCAGCTTAGGCCTGGGGGCTGAGCAGTACTTC. Full variable domain (remainder filled in from reference TRBV7-9 and TRBJ2-7): DTGVSQNPRHKITKRGQNVTFRCDPISEHNRLYWYRQTLGQGPEFLTYFQNEAQLEKSRLLSDRFSAERPKGSFSTLEIQRTEQGDSAMYLCASSLGLGAEQYFGPGTRLTVT.

The chain joins TRBV6-2 or TRBV6-3 to TRBJ1-6; a weak D match, TRBD1 (6 bases). The V end lost 2 bases, the J end lost 8 bases, and 19 bases lay between the germline ends. This CDR3 is built from 17 residues. In germline, CDR1 is MNHEY, CDR2 SVGEGT. The CDR3 region is CASSYPTGWAGDSPLHF. For the CDR3, the DNA is TGTGCCAGCAGTTACCCCACCGGTTGGGCAGGGGATTCACCCCTCCACTTT.

The chain is built from TRBV5-4 and TRBJ2-7; D is perhaps TRBD1 (6 bases). The CDR3 contains 14 residues. V was pared by 2 bases and J by 6 bases, with 15 bases between. The germline V gene has CDR1 SGHNT and CDR2 YYREEE (reference sequence). DNA for the CDR3: TGTGCCAGCAGCTTAAGGGGGAACCCCCTCGAGCAGTACTTC. It is translated as CASSLRGNPLEQYF.

V gene TRBV2 combines with J gene TRBJ2-7, with D possibly being TRBD1 or TRBD2 (5 bases each). Per the germline V gene, CDR1 is SNHLY and CDR2 is FYNNEI. CDR3 length: 14 residues. V was trimmed by 5 bases and J by 7 bases, leaving 18 bases between them. DNA of the CDR3: TGTGCCAGCAGTATCTACCGGGACCCTAAAGAGCAGTACTTC. Translated, it gives CASSIYRDPKEQYF.